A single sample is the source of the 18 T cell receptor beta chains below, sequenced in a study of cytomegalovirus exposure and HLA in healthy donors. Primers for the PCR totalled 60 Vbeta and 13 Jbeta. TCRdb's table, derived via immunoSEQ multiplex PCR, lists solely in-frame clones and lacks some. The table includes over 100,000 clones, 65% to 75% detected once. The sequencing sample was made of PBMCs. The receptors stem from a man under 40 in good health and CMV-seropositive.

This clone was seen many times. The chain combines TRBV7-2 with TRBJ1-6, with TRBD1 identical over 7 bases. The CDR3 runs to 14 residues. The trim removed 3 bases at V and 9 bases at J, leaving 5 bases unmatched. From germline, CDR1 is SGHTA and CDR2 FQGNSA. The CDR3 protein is CASSFDRARSPLHF. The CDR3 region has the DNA TGTGCCAGCAGCTTCGACAGGGCTCGTTCACCCCTCCACTTT. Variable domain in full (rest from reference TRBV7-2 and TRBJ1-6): GAGVSQSPSNKVTEKGKDVELRCDPISGHTALYWYRQSLGQGLEFLIYFQGNSAPDKSGLPSDRFSAERTGGSVSTLTIQRTQQEDSAVYLCASSFDRARSPLHFGNGTRLTVT.

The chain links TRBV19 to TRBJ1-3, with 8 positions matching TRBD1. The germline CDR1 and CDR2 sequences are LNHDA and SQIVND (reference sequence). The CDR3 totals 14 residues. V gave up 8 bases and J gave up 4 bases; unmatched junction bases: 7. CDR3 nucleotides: TGTGCCAGTGGAGACAGGGGTCGGGGAAACACCATATATTTT. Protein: CASGDRGRGNTIYF.

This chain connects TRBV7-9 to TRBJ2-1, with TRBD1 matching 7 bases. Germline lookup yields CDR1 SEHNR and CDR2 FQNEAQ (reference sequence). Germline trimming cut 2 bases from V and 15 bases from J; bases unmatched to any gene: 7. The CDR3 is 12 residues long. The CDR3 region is CASSLWTGRPFF. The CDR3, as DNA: TGTGCCAGCAGCTTATGGACAGGTCGTCCGTTCTTC.

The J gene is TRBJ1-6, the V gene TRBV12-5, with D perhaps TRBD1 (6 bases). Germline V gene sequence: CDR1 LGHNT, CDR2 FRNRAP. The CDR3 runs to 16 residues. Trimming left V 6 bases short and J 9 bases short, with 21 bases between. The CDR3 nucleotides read TGTGCTAGTGGGTTTAGGGGAAGACAGGTGGGTTCACCCCTCCACTTT. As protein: CASGFRGRQVGSPLHF.

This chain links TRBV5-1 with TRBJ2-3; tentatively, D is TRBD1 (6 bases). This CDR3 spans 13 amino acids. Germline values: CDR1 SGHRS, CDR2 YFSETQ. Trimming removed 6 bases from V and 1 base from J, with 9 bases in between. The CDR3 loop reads CASTRGGTDTQYF. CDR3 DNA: TGCGCCAGCACCAGGGGCGGCACAGATACGCAGTATTTT.

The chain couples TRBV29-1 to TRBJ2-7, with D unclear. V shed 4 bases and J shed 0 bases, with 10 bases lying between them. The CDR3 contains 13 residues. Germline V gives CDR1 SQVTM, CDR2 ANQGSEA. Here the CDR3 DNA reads TGCAGCGTTGGAGCTACAGCCTCCTACGAGCAGTACTTC. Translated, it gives CSVGATASYEQYF.

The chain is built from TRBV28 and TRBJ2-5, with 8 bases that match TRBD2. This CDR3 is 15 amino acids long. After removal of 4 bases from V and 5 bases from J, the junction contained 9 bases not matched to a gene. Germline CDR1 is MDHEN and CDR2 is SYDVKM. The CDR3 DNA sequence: TGTGCCAGCAGTTCTTCCGGGACGGGAGGGGAGACCCAGTACTTC. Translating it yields CASSSSGTGGETQYF.

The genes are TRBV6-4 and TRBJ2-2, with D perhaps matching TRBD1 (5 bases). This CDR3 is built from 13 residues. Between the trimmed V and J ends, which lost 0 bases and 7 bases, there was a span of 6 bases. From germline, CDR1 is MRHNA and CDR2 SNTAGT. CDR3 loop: CASSDSGLGELFF. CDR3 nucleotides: TGTGCCAGCAGTGACTCGGGGCTCGGGGAGCTGTTTTTT.

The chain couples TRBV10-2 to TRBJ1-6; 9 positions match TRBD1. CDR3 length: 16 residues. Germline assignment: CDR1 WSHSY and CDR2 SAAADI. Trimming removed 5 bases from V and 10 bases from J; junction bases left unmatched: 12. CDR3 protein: CASSRNRQGGISPLHF. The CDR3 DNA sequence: TGCGCCAGCAGTCGGAATCGACAGGGGGGGATCTCACCCCTCCACTTT.

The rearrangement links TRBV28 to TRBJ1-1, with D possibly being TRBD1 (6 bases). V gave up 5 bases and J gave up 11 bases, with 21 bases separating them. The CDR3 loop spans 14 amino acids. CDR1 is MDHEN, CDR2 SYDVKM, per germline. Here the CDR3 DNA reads TGTGCCAGCAGTCGGGAGGGCAGGGGCTTCCGGGCTTTCTTT. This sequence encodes CASSREGRGFRAFF.

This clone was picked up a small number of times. Written as DNA, the CDR3 is TGTGCCAGCAGCGCAGGCCGTGGATCCTACGAGCAGTACTTC. This gives the protein CASSAGRGSYEQYF. The chain couples TRBV5-4 to TRBJ2-7; D is unresolved. Trimming cost V 4 bases and J 1 base, with 12 bases left between them. CDR3 size: 14 residues. Germline CDR1 SGHNT, CDR2 YYREEE (reference sequence).

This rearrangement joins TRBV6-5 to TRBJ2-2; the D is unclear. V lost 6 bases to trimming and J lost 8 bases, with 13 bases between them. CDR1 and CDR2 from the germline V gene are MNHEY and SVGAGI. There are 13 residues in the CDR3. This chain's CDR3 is CASRTTRGGELFF. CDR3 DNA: TGTGCCAGCAGGACCACTCGAGGAGGGGAGCTGTTTTTT.

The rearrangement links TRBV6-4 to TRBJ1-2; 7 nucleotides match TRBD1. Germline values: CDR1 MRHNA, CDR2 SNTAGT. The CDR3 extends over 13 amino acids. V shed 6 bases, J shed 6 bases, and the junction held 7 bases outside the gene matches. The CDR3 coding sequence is TGTGCCAGCAGCCCGACAGGGAGCGATGGCTACACCTTC. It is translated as CASSPTGSDGYTF.

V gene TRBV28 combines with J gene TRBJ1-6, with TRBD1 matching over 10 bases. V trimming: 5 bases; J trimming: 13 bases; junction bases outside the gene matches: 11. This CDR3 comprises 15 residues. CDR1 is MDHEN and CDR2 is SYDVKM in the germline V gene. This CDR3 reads CASSPRTGGHNPLHF. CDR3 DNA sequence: TGTGCCAGCAGTCCGAGGACAGGGGGGCACAATCCCCTCCACTTT. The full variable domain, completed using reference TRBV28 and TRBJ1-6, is DVKVTQSSRYLVKRTGEKVFLECVQDMDHENMFWYRQDPGLGLRLIYFSYDVKMKEKGDIPEGYSVSREKKERFSLILESASTNQTSMYLCASSPRTGGHNPLHFGNGTRLTVT.

The CDR3 reads CASSEWPPLHGYTF. Written as DNA, the CDR3 is TGTGCCAGCAGTGAATGGCCACCTCTCCATGGCTACACCTTC. V and J are TRBV6-1 and TRBJ1-2; D is undetermined. The germline V gene encodes CDR1 MNHNS and CDR2 SASEGT. The CDR3 is made up of 14 amino acids. V was clipped by 2 bases and J by 6 bases, with 13 bases between them.

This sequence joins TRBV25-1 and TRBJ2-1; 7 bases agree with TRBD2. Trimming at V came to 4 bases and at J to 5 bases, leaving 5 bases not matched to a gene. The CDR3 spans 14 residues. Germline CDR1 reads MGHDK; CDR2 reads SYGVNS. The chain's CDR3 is CASSVAGVDNEQFF. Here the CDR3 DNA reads TGTGCCAGCAGTGTGGCGGGAGTGGACAATGAGCAGTTCTTC.

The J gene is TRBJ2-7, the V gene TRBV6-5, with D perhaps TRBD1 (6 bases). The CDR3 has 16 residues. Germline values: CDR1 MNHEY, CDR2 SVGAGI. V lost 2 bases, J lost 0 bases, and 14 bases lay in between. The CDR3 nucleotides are TGTGCCAGCAGTTACGAGACAGGAGCGAGCTCCTACGAGCAGTACTTC. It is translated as CASSYETGASSYEQYF.

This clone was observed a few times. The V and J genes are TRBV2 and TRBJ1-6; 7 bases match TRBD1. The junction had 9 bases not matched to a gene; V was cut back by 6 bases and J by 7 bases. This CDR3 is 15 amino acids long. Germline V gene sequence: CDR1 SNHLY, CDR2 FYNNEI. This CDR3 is CASSPSDRANSPLHF. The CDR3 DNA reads TGTGCCAGCAGCCCCTCAGACAGGGCCAATTCACCCCTCCACTTT.